This TCR beta chain was sequenced during a study of blood T cell repertoires in COVID-19. Study-level information: The samples span acute and convalescent COVID-19 from the United States, Italy and Spain. In each case, the material was cDNA or gDNA derived from T cells, B-cell-depleted T cells, or PBMCs.

Original data processing: Reference gene primer amplification gave nucleated cell count estimates. The table came from immunoSEQ multiplex PCR; TCRdb's copy has only in-frame clones and leaves some out. V, J and clone size reflect that table, while D and trimming were determined from the DNA. The sample holds 40,000 to 45,000 clones, 87% seen once. Germline-derived CDR1 and CDR2 are SGDLS and YYNGEE. This CDR3 spans 16 amino acids. V trimming: 2 bases; J trimming: 1 base; junction bases outside the gene matches: 4. The TCR comes from a man in his sixties with acute or convalescent COVID-19. The V gene is TRBV9, the J gene TRBJ2-3, with 10 nucleotides matching TRBD1. Sequencing was performed on peripheral blood. The CDR3 DNA sequence: TGTGCCAGCAGCGTTAGTGGACAGGGGGGCACAGATACGCAGTATTTT. Residues: CASSVSGQGGTDTQYF.